The present entry profiles one T cell receptor (beta chain) with its context. Its antigen is unidentified. Genomic DNA of each subset was evenly split across several immunoSEQ plates. Produced via immunoSEQ multiplex PCR; TCRdb's table is partial and in-frame only. The sample includes around 1 million clones, about 80% of them seen just once. This sample was taken from a study of shared clonotypes between healthy human individuals. Every donor was a Caucasian adult from Nashville, Tennessee. Whole-study findings and limits: Large depth notwithstanding, sorted-subset sequencing proved incomplete by rarefaction. A limitation of the genetic and exposure-history diversity represented arose from few donors.

This CDR3 comprises 18 residues. CDR1 is MNHEY and CDR2 is SMNVEV in the germline V gene (reference sequence). V was clipped by 6 bases and J by 6 bases, with 26 bases between them. This chain uses TRBV27 with TRBJ1-4, with a weak D call TRBD1 (5 bases). Input material: memory CD4+ T cells sorted from blood. Subset here: CD45RA-negative fraction. The sequence came from a man between 18 and 29 years old in good health. The chain's CDR3 is CASSPSGGGRVRDEKLFF. The CDR3, as DNA: TGTGCCAGCAGCCCCTCGGGGGGTGGGAGGGTAAGGGATGAAAAACTGTTTTTT.